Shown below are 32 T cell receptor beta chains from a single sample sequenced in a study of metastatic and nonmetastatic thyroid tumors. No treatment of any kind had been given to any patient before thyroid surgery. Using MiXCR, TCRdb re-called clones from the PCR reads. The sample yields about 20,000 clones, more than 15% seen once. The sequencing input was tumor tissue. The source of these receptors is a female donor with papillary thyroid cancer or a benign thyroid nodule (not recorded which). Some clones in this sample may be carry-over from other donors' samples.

The chain's CDR3 is CASSLVPPSARQYF. In DNA form, the CDR3 reads TGTGCCAGCAGCTTAGTCCCCCCCTCAGCGAGGCAGTACTTC. This chain links TRBV7-2 with TRBJ2-7; D remains ambiguous. V was shortened by 1 base and J by 9 bases, with 16 bases between the two germline ends. In germline, CDR1 is SGHTA, CDR2 FQGNSA. The CDR3 extends over 14 amino acids.

CDR3 in DNA: TGTGCCTGGAGCGCGGGACAGGGTGCCTACGAGCAGTACTTC. It translates to CAWSAGQGAYEQYF. The rearrangement joins TRBV30 to TRBJ2-7, with 9 bases matching TRBD1. J gave up 2 bases and V 3 bases, and 5 bases lay outside the gene matches. Per germline, CDR1 GTSNPN and CDR2 SVGIG (reference sequence). The CDR3 sequence is 14 residues long.

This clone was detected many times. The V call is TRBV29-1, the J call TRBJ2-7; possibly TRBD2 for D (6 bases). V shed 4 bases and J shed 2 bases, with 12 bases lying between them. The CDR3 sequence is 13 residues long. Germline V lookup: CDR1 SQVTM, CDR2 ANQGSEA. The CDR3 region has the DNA TGCAGCGTTGGACCGGGACTGCCCTACGAGCAGTACTTC. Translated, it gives CSVGPGLPYEQYF.

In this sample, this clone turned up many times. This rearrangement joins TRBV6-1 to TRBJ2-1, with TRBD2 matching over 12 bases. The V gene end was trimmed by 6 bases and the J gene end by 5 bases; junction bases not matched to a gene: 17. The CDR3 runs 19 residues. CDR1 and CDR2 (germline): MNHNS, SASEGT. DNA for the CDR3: TGTGCCAGCAGGAAGTCCGGGACTAGCGGGTGGGAACCCCACAATGAGCAGTTCTTC. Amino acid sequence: CASRKSGTSGWEPHNEQFF.

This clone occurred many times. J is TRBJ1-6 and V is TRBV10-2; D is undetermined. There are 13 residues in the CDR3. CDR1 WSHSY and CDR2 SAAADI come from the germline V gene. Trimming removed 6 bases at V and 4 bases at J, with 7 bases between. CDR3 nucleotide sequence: TGCGCCAGCAGGGTAGATTATAATTCACCCCTCCACTTT. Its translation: CASRVDYNSPLHF.

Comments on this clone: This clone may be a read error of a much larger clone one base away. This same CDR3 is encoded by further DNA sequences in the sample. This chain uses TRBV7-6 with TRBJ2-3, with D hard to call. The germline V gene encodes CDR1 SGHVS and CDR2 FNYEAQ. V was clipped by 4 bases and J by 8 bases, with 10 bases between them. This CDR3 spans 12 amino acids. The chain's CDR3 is CASSSPGGTQYF. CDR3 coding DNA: TGTGCCAGCAGCTCTCCGGGTGGTACGCAGTATTTT.

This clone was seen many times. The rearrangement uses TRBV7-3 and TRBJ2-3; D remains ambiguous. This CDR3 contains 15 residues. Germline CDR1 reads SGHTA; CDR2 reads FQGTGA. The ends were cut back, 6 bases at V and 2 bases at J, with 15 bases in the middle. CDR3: CASRDHTLPTDTQYF. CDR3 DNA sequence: TGTGCCAGCAGAGACCATACCTTACCCACAGATACGCAGTATTTT. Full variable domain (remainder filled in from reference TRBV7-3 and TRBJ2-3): GAGVSQTPSNKVTEKGKYVELRCDPISGHTALYWYRQSLGQGPEFLIYFQGTGAADDSGLPNDRFFAVRPEGSVSTLKIQRTERGDSAVYLCASRDHTLPTDTQYFGPGTRLTVL.

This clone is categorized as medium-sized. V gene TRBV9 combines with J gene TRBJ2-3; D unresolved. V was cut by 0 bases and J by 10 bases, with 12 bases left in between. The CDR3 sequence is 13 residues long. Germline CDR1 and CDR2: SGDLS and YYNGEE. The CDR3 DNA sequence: TGTGCCAGCAGCGTAGTTCCCCACGGATCGCAGTATTTT. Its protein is CASSVVPHGSQYF.

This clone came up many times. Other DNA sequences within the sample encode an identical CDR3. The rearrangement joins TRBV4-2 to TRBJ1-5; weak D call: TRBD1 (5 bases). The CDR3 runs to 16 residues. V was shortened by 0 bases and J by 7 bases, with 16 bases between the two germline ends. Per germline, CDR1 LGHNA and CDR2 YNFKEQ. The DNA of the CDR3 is TGTGCCAGCAGCCAAGATACAGGAATGGGTGACCAGCCCCAGCATTTT. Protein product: CASSQDTGMGDQPQHF.

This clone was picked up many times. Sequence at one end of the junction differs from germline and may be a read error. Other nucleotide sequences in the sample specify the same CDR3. CDR3 sequence reads: CASSMSRGNQPQHF. The CDR3 DNA is TGTGCCAGCAGTATGTCCAGGGGTAATCAGCCCCAGCATTTT. The chain carries TRBV19 and TRBJ1-5; a possible D gene is TRBD1 (6 bases). The germline V gene encodes CDR1 LNHDA and CDR2 SQIVND (reference sequence). The CDR3 loop spans 14 amino acids. Drawing the rest from reference TRBV19 and TRBJ1-5, the complete variable domain is DGGITQSPKYLFRKEGQNVTLSCEQNLNHDAMYWYRQDPGQGLRLIYYSQIVNDFQKGDIAEGYSVSREKKESFPLTVTSAQKNPTAFYLCASSMSRGNQPQHFGDGTRLSIL.

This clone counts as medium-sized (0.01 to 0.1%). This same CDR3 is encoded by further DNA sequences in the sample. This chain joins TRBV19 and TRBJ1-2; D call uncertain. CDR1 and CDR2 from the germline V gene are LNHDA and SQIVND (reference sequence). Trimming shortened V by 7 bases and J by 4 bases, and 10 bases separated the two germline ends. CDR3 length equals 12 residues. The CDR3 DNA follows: TGTGCCAGTAATCGGGCAGCCTATGGCTACACCTTC. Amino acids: CASNRAAYGYTF.

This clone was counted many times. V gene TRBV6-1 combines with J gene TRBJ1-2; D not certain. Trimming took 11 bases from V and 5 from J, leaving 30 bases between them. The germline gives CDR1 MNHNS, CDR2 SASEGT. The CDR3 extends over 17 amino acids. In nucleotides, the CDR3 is TGTGCCGGCTACGGATACCCAGGAATCCCAGGACCTTATGGCTACACCTTC. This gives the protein CAGYGYPGIPGPYGYTF.

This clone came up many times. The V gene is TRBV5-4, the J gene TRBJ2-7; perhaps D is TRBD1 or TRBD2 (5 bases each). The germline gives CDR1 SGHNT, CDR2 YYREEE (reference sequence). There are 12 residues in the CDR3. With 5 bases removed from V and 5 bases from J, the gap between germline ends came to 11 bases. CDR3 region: CASRGVGDEQYF. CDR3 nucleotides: TGTGCCAGCAGGGGTGTGGGGGACGAGCAGTACTTC.

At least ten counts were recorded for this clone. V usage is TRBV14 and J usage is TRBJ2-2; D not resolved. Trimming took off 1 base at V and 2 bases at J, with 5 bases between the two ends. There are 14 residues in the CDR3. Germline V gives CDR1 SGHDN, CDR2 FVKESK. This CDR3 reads CASSQVSNTGELFF. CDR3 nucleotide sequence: TGTGCCAGCAGCCAAGTCTCAAACACCGGGGAGCTGTTTTTT.

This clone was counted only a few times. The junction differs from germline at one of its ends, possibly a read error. Written as DNA, the CDR3 is TGTTCTAGTGGTTTGATTCTAGACGCCGGGGAGCTGTTTTTT. It encodes CSSGLILDAGELFF. This chain joins TRBV12-5 and TRBJ2-2; D is unclear. The CDR3 loop spans 14 amino acids. CDR1 is LGHNT, CDR2 FRNRAP, per germline.

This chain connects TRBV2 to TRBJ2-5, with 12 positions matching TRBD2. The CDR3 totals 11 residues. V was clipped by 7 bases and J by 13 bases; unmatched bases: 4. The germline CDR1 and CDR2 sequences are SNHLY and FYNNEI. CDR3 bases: TGTGCCAGCACCCTAGCGGGAGGGATGTACTTC. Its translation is CASTLAGGMYF.

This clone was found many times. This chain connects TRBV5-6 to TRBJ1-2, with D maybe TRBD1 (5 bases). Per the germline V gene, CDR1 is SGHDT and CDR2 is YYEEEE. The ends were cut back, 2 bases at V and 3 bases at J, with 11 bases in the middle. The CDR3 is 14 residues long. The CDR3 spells CASSFIGVDYGYTF. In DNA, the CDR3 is TGTGCCAGCAGCTTTATAGGGGTGGACTATGGCTACACCTTC.

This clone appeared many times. The CDR3 region has the DNA TGTGCCAGCAGCAATACCAGGGGGGGCAATCAGCCCCAGCATTTT. This translates into CASSNTRGGNQPQHF. V is TRBV6-2 or TRBV6-3 and J is TRBJ1-5, with 7 bases lining up with TRBD1. Germline CDR1 reads MNHEY; CDR2 reads SVGEGT. V was clipped by 6 bases and J by 2 bases; unmatched bases: 7. The CDR3 is made up of 15 amino acids.

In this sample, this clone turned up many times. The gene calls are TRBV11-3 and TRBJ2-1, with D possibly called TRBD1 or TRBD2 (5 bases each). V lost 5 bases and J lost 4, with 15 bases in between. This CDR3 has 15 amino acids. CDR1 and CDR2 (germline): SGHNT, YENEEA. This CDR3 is CASSQSGDDYNEQFF. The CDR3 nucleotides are TGTGCCAGCAGCCAATCCGGGGACGATTACAATGAGCAGTTCTTC.

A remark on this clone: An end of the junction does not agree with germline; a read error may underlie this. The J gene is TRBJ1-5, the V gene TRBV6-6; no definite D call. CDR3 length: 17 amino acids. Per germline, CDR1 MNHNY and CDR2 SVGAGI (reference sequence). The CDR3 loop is CSSSYWTGKGCNQPQHF. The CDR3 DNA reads TGTTCCAGCAGTTACTGGACGGGGAAGGGATGCAATCAGCCCCAGCATTTT.

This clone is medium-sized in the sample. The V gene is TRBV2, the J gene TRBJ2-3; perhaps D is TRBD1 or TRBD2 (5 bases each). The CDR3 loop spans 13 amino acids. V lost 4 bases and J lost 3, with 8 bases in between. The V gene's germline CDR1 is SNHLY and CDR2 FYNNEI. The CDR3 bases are TGTGCCAGCAGTGGGGGGAGAACAGATACGCAGTATTTT. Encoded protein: CASSGGRTDTQYF. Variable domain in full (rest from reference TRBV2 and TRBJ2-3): EPEVTQTPSHQVTQMGQEVILRCVPISNHLYFYWYRQILGQKVEFLVSFYNNEISEKSEIFDDQFSVERPDGSNFTLKIRSTKLEDSAMYFCASSGGRTDTQYFGPGTRLTVL.

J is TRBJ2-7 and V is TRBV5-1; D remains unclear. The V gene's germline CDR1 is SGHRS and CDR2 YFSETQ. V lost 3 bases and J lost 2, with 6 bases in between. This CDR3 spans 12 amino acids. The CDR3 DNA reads TGCGCCAGCAGCTCAGGAGCCTACGAGCAGTACTTC. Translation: CASSSGAYEQYF.

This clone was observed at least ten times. The CDR3 loop reads CASSLKGSNTGELFF. In DNA, the CDR3 is TGTGCCAGCAGCTTAAAAGGGTCAAACACCGGGGAGCTGTTTTTT. This sequence joins TRBV7-3 and TRBJ2-2; D unresolved. Germline V gene lookup returns CDR1 SGHTA and CDR2 FQGTGA. V was clipped by 1 base and J by 2 bases, with 8 bases between them. This CDR3 is 15 amino acids long.

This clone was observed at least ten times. CDR3 coding DNA: TGTGCCAGCTCACCATCTGGGGCTGATGAAAAACTGTTTTTT. The encoded protein is CASSPSGADEKLFF. V and J are TRBV18 and TRBJ1-4, with TRBD1 as a possible D gene (5 bases). The CDR3 loop spans 14 amino acids. V shed 2 bases and J shed 6 bases, with 10 bases lying between them. Looked up from germline, CDR1 is KGHSH and CDR2 is LQKENI.

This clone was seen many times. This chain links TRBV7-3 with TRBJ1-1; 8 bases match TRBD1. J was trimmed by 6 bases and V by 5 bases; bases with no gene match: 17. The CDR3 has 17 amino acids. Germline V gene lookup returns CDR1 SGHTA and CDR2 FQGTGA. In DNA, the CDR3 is TGTGCCAGCAGCACAAGGGGACAGGAGCTTTCGGGGGCTGAAGCTTTCTTT. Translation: CASSTRGQELSGAEAFF.

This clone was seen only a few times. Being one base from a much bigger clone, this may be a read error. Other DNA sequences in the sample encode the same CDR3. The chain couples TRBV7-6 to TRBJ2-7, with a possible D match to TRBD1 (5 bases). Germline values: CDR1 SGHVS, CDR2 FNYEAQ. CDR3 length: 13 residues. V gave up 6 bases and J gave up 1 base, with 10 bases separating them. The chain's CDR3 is CASSSHRSYEQYF. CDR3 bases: TGTGCCAGCAGTTCACACAGGTCCTACGAGCAGTACTTC.

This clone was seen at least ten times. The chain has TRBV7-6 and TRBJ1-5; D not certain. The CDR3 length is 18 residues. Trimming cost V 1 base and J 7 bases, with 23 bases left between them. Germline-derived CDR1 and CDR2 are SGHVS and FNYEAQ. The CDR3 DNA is TGTGCCAGCAGCTTAGGGGCTGCTGGCAGACTGGGAGGCCAGCCCCAGCATTTT. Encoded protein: CASSLGAAGRLGGQPQHF.

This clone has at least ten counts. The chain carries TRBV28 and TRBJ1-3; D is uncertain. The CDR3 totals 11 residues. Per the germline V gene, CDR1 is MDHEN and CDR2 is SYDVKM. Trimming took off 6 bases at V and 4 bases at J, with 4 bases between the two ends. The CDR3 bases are TGTGCCAGCAGGAACGGAAACACCATATATTTT. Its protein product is CASRNGNTIYF.

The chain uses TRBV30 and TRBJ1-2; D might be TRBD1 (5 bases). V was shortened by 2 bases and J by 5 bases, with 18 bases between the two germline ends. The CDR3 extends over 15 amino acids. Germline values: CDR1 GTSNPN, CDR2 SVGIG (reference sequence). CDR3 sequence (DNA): TGTGCCTGGAGTTGGGGGAGTGCGGGTAATTATGGCTACACCTTC. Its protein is CAWSWGSAGNYGYTF.

CDR3 amino acids: CASSQRHLISYEQYF. CDR3 DNA: TGTGCCAGCAGCCAGCGACATCTCATCTCCTACGAGCAGTACTTC. The rearrangement joins TRBV3-1 to TRBJ2-7; no clear D gene. Trimming cost V 3 bases and J 0 bases, with 12 bases left between them. The CDR3 is 15 amino acids. From germline, CDR1 is LGHDT and CDR2 YNNKEL (reference sequence).

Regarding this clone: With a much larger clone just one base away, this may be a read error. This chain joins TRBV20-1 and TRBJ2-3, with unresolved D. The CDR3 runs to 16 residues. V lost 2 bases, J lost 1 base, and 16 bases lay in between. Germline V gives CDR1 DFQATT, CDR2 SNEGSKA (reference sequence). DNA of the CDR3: TGCAGTGCTAGACCCGACTCCGAGGACGGCACAGATACGCAGTATTTT. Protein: CSARPDSEDGTDTQYF.

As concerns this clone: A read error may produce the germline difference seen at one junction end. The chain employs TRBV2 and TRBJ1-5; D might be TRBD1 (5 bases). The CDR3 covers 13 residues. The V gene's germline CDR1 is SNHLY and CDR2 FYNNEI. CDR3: CSSSVRGIQPQHF. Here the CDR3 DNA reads TGTTCCAGCTCCGTTAGGGGCATCCAGCCCCAGCATTTT.